The present entry profiles one T cell receptor beta chain with its context. This specimen comes from a study of T cell responses to AZD1222 COVID-19 vaccine. CDR1 and CDR2 from the germline V gene are SGHRS and YFSETQ. Trimming took off 0 bases at V and 3 bases at J, with 18 bases between the two ends. The length of the CDR3 is 18 residues. The data were produced by immunoSEQ multiplex PCR, yet TCRdb's version contains in-frame clones alone and is incomplete. The repertoire holds 100,000 to 120,000 clones, with 88% as singletons. The chain uses TRBV5-1 and TRBJ2-2; D possibly corresponds to TRBD2 (6 bases). The receptor was derived from an adult in good health. The starting material was peripheral blood, obtained on day 0 of AZD1222 vaccination. CDR3 in DNA: TGCGCCAGCAGCTTGGCACCGGGACTCCCCAAGCACACCGGGGAGCTGTTTTTT. Protein product: CASSLAPGLPKHTGELFF.